The entry below gives a single T cell receptor beta chain sequence along with its context. The specificity of this receptor is unknown. Base-call qualities are not available, and no considerably larger clone is one nucleotide away. Library preparation employed the immunoSEQ multiplex PCR assay. Held by TCRdb, this immuneACCESS table contains in-frame sequences only and omits some clones. Under half of the omission traces to an unresolved V gene where checked; the cause of the rest is unknown. Recorded for this sample are more than 70,000 clones; 90% to 95% of them occurred a single time. The ten largest make up 1.5% to 2% of the sample. This sample stems from a study of T cell changes during pregnancy in multiple sclerosis (dated by TCRdb to the late 2010s). Broadly, across the study: The study looked at changes in the T cell repertoire across pregnancy in women with multiple sclerosis.

The germline V gene yields LGHNA for CDR1 and YSLEER for CDR2. Clipping removes 0 bases from V and 4 bases from J, with 10 as the unmatched junction base count. The CDR3 goes from the cysteine to the phenylalanine over 17 residues. The read is trimmed to its CDR3 DNA, 51 bases read in frame from base 1. The sequence was obtained from a female donor in good health, enrolled as a control in a pregnancy study. The sample consisted of peripheral blood, taken after pregnancy. The V gene is TRBV4-3 and the J gene is TRBJ2-3; 7 middle bases align to TRBD2. The sequenced DNA: TGCGCCAGCAGCCAAGAGAAAGTGGGGAGGGCCCCAGATACGCAGTATTTT. This gives the protein CASSQEKVGRAPDTQYF.